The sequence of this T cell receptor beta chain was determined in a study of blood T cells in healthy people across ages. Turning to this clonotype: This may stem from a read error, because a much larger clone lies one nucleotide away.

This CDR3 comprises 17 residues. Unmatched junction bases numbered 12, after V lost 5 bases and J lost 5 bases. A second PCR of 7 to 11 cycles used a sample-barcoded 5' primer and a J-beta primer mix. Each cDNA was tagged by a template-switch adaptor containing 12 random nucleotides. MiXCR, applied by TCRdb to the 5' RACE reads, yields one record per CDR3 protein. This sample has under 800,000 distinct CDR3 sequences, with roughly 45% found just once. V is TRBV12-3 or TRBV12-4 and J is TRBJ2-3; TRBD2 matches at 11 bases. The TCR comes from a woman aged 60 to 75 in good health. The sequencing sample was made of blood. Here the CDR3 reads CASSPNGPSGGKDTQYF. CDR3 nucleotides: TGTGCCAGCAGTCCGAACGGGCCTAGCGGGGGGAAAGATACGCAGTATTTT.